This T cell receptor (beta chain) was captured in a study of T cell repertoires in cytomegalovirus infection. MiXCR was run by TCRdb on the reads, yielding one entry per CDR3 protein. This sample has under 200,000 distinct CDR3 sequences, with 8% to 10% found just once. Study results and limitations: HLA-C-restricted CMV clonotypes gave the most frequent clonotype in two of eight donors.

Trimming took 5 bases from V and 5 from J, leaving 15 bases between them. CDR3 length: 14 amino acids. The germline CDR1 and CDR2 sequences are SGHTA and FQGNSA. This clonotype was recorded at least ten times. Its cognate antigen is unknown. The specimen was PBMCs. The chain has TRBV7-2 and TRBJ1-2, with a tentative D call TRBD1 (5 bases). This sequence was found in a human donor in good health (CMV status not recorded). Some clones in this sample may be carry-over from other donors' samples. Here the CDR3 reads CASSNRDARYGYTF. The CDR3 DNA follows: TGTGCCAGCAGCAACCGGGACGCTCGGTATGGCTACACCTTC. The full variable domain, its missing parts supplied by reference TRBV7-2 and TRBJ1-2, is GAGVSQSPSNKVTEKGKDVELRCDPISGHTALYWYRQSLGQGLEFLIYFQGNSAPDKSGLPSDRFSAERTGGSVSTLTIQRTQQEDSAVYLCASSNRDARYGYTFGSGTRLTVV.